This record concerns one TCR beta chain sequence. This entry belongs to a study of early T cells in non-severe SARS-CoV-2 infection. V gave up 2 bases and J gave up 4 bases, with 6 bases separating them. Germline assignment: CDR1 LGHNT and CDR2 FRNRAP. The CDR3 contains 13 residues. TCRdb re-derived calls from the 5' RACE reads in MiXCR, one entry per CDR3 protein. The top ten clones hold 8% to 10% of a sample with nearly 60,000 distinct CDR3 sequences, roughly 13% of them seen once. V is TRBV12-5 and J is TRBJ1-3; D call uncertain. The sequence was obtained from an adult who was a healthcare worker with PCR-confirmed SARS-CoV-2 infection or an uninfected control (not recorded which). The sequenced sample was whole blood. Written as DNA, the CDR3 is TGTGCTAGTGGTTTGCGGCAGGGAAACACCATATATTTT. Translated, it gives CASGLRQGNTIYF.